This passage covers 26 T cell receptor beta chains from one sample sequenced in a study of CD8+ T cells in alopecia areata. Following extraction, RNA underwent reverse transcription to cDNA, which served as the sequencing template. Using immunoSEQ multiplex PCR, the repertoire was profiled, and TCRdb retains in-frame clones only, with some absent. The sample contains more than 100,000 clones, about nine tenths of which appear only once. Regarding treatment: oral pan-JAK inhibitor, 5-10 mg twice daily. The sample here was CD8+ T cells sorted from blood, taken between weeks 30 and 35, from a patient treated with tofacitinib. These receptors all stem from a human donor with alopecia areata.

The chain uses TRBV30 and TRBJ1-5, with TRBD1 as a possible D gene (6 bases). In germline, CDR1 is GTSNPN, CDR2 SVGIG (reference sequence). The CDR3 is 14 residues long. V shed 4 bases and J shed 0 bases, with 10 bases lying between them. The CDR3 sequence is CAWNQGFSNQPQHF. DNA for the CDR3: TGTGCCTGGAACCAGGGGTTTAGCAATCAGCCCCAGCATTTT.

The rearrangement uses TRBV4-1 and TRBJ1-4; D not resolved. Germline V gene lookup returns CDR1 MGHRA and CDR2 YSYEKL. V lost 2 bases and J lost 12, with 10 bases in between. The CDR3 loop spans 12 amino acids. The CDR3 DNA follows: TGCGCCAGCAGCCAACAAACAGAGGAACTGTTTTTT. Protein product: CASSQQTEELFF.

The chain recombines TRBV4-1 with TRBJ2-7; D is perhaps TRBD2 (6 bases). The CDR3 contains 15 residues. The germline V and J ends were trimmed by 0 bases and 6 bases, with 15 bases remaining between them. Germline CDR1 reads MGHRA; CDR2 reads YSYEKL. The CDR3 DNA sequence: TGCGCCAGCAGCCAAGATGGAGGGACCCCCCTCGAGCAGTACTTC. It yields the protein CASSQDGGTPLEQYF.

The rearrangement uses TRBV25-1 and TRBJ2-7; 7 bases agree with TRBD2. The last part of the DNA fits TRBJ2-1 better; the J call may be wrong. CDR1 is MGHDK, CDR2 SYGVNS, per germline. This CDR3 spans 14 amino acids. The CDR3 region has the DNA TGTGCCAGCAGTTGGACTAGGGATGAGAATGAGCAGTTCTTC. Protein product: CASSWTRDENEQFF.

The V gene is TRBV6-6, the J gene TRBJ2-1; D is unresolved. The V gene lost 8 bases and the J gene lost 0 bases, with 8 bases spanning the gap. CDR1 and CDR2 from the germline V gene are MNHNY and SVGAGI (reference sequence). This CDR3 has 13 amino acids. The CDR3 loop is CASGVSSYNEQFF. CDR3 in DNA: TGTGCCAGCGGGGTAAGCTCCTACAATGAGCAGTTCTTC.

J is TRBJ1-1 and V is TRBV27; 8 positions match TRBD1. Germline values: CDR1 MNHEY, CDR2 SMNVEV (reference sequence). CDR3 size: 17 residues. The ends lost 2 bases at V and 1 base at J; junction bases unmatched: 9. DNA for the CDR3: TGTGCCAGCAGTTTACTCAGGACCGGGACAGGGAACACTGAAGCTTTCTTT. Translated: CASSLLRTGTGNTEAFF.

The rearrangement uses TRBV4-1 and TRBJ2-2, with TRBD1 matching 9 bases. The CDR3 spans 15 residues. CDR1 and CDR2 (germline): MGHRA, YSYEKL. Germline trimming cut 4 bases from V and 4 bases from J; bases unmatched to any gene: 4. The CDR3 loop is CASSPGTGSTGELFF. CDR3 DNA: TGCGCCAGCAGCCCTGGGACAGGGAGCACCGGGGAGCTGTTTTTT.

This sequence joins TRBV5-4 and TRBJ2-7; D is perhaps TRBD1 or TRBD2 (5 bases each). This CDR3 region has 14 residues. CDR1 is SGHNT and CDR2 is YYREEE in the germline V gene (reference sequence). V gave up 6 bases and J gave up 5 bases, with 18 bases separating them. Written as DNA, the CDR3 is TGTGCCAGCAACCCATCGGACAAGCGGAACGAGCAGTACTTC. Translating gives CASNPSDKRNEQYF.

V and J are TRBV19 and TRBJ1-5; D is unclear. Germline CDR1 and CDR2: LNHDA and SQIVND (reference sequence). Trimming removed 3 bases at V and 0 bases at J, with 12 bases between. CDR3 length: 16 amino acids. CDR3 sequence reads: CASSIPSMVSNQPQHF. As DNA, the CDR3 is TGTGCCAGTAGTATCCCCAGCATGGTTAGCAATCAGCCCCAGCATTTT.

The count of this clone is one. This same CDR3 is encoded by further DNA sequences in the sample. This chain links TRBV4-1 with TRBJ2-3; 14 bases agree with TRBD2. V trimming: 2 bases; J trimming: 3 bases; junction bases outside the gene matches: 4. The germline V gene has CDR1 MGHRA and CDR2 YSYEKL. The CDR3 totals 17 residues. The CDR3 bases are TGCGCCAGCAGCCAAAGACTAGCGGGAGGGCCGACAGATACGCAGTATTTT. The encoded protein is CASSQRLAGGPTDTQYF.

J is TRBJ2-1 and V is TRBV7-9; either TRBD1 or TRBD2 may fit D (6 bases each). The CDR3 extends over 14 amino acids. Trimming took 4 bases from V and 9 from J, leaving 16 bases between them. Germline V lookup: CDR1 SEHNR, CDR2 FQNEAQ (reference sequence). The CDR3 DNA sequence: TGTGCCAGCAGCTCGAGGGGGGCAGCGTCTGAGCAGTTCTTC. This encodes CASSSRGAASEQFF.

This rearrangement joins TRBV4-1 to TRBJ2-1; 15 positions agree with TRBD2. The germline V gene has CDR1 MGHRA and CDR2 YSYEKL. With 4 bases clipped from V and 8 bases from J, the junction kept 3 bases outside the gene matches. The CDR3 is 15 residues long. The CDR3 is CASSPGLAGGDEQFF. CDR3 in DNA: TGCGCCAGCAGCCCCGGACTAGCGGGAGGGGATGAGCAGTTCTTC.

This clone was seen only a few times. V gene TRBV23-1 combines with J gene TRBJ2-2; no definite D call. TRBV23-1 belongs to the ORF category, with a function that is uncertain. V was cut by 4 bases and J by 2 bases, with 2 bases left in between. There are 12 residues in the CDR3. CDR3 protein: CASSPNTGELFF. In DNA form, the CDR3 reads TGCGCCAGCAGTCCCAACACCGGGGAGCTGTTTTTT.

In DNA form, the CDR3 reads TGTGCCAGCAGCCAATTAGAGGGAGCTGAAGCTTTCTTT. Residues: CASSQLEGAEAFF. The chain employs TRBV16 and TRBJ1-1; D is uncertain. Per the germline V gene, CDR1 is KGHSY and CDR2 is FQNENV. This CDR3 region has 13 residues. V dropped 1 base and J dropped 6 bases, with 9 bases sitting between them.

CDR3 in DNA: TGTGCCAGCAGCTTAGACACCTTCTACGAGCAGTACTTC. It specifies CASSLDTFYEQYF. This rearrangement joins TRBV7-6 to TRBJ2-7; D call uncertain. Germline CDR1 reads SGHVS; CDR2 reads FNYEAQ. CDR3 length equals 13 residues. Deletions cut 1 base from V and 3 bases from J, with 7 bases between.

This clone was counted once. The rearrangement links TRBV5-4 to TRBJ1-1, with D uncertain. V lost 0 bases and J 5 bases, leaving 5 bases between the germline ends. Germline V CDR1 and CDR2: SGHNT, YYREEE (reference sequence). This CDR3 has 12 amino acids. DNA of the CDR3: TGTGCCAGCAGCTTGGTGGGGACTGAAGCTTTCTTT. Amino acid sequence: CASSLVGTEAFF. Drawing the rest from reference TRBV5-4 and TRBJ1-1, the complete variable domain is ETGVTQSPTHLIKTRGQQVTLRCSSQSGHNTVSWYQQALGQGPQFIFQYYREEENGRGNFPPRFSGLQFPNYSSELNVNALELDDSALYLCASSLVGTEAFFGQGTRLTVV.

This clone was counted a few times. The V call is TRBV28, the J call TRBJ2-7; 10 bases map to TRBD2. Germline-derived CDR1 and CDR2 are MDHEN and SYDVKM. The CDR3 runs to 16 residues. J lost 4 bases, V lost 8 bases, and 14 bases had no gene match. DNA for the CDR3: TGTGCCAGCGCTCCCATGACTAGCGGGCCTGCTTACGAGCAGTACTTC. Protein: CASAPMTSGPAYEQYF.

V usage is TRBV11-2 and J usage is TRBJ2-7; 7 bases map to TRBD1. CDR3 length equals 15 residues. Losses at the gene ends were 5 bases for V and 6 bases for J; bases not matched to a gene: 13. Germline assignment: CDR1 SGHAT and CDR2 FQNNGV. CDR3 sequence: CASSPLRGNYCEQYF. The CDR3 DNA reads TGTGCCAGCAGCCCCCTCAGGGGGAATTATTGCGAGCAGTACTTC.

Of note for this clone: The sample holds other DNA sequences that translate to the same CDR3. The chain carries TRBV6-5 and TRBJ2-7; weak D call: TRBD2 (5 bases). The germline gives CDR1 MNHEY, CDR2 SVGAGI. The CDR3 has 11 amino acids. Trimming removed 4 bases from V and 5 bases from J, with 6 bases in between. CDR3 nucleotides: TGTGCCAGCAGTTGGCGGGACGAGCAGTACTTC. Translation: CASSWRDEQYF.

The genes are TRBV10-2 and TRBJ2-2; D is uncertain. Trimming took 7 bases from V and 6 from J, leaving 9 bases between them. In germline, CDR1 is WSHSY, CDR2 SAAADI. CDR3 length: 12 residues. CDR3: CASMKGAGELFF. The CDR3 DNA reads as TGCGCCAGCATGAAGGGTGCCGGGGAGCTGTTTTTT.

The rearrangement joins TRBV4-1 to TRBJ2-2, with a weak D call TRBD1 (6 bases). Germline V gene sequence: CDR1 MGHRA, CDR2 YSYEKL. V lost 3 bases and J 6 bases, leaving 8 bases between the germline ends. The CDR3 length is 13 residues. The CDR3 DNA follows: TGCGCCAGCAGCCACGGGACATCCGGGGAGCTGTTTTTT. Amino acids: CASSHGTSGELFF.

The chain combines TRBV29-1 with TRBJ2-1; no definite D call. This CDR3 has 13 amino acids. The V gene's germline CDR1 is SQVTM and CDR2 ANQGSEA. V lost 4 bases and J lost 5, with 12 bases in between. In nucleotides, the CDR3 is TGCAGCGTTGTTACCGACACCCACAATGAGCAGTTCTTC. Translating gives CSVVTDTHNEQFF.

V gene TRBV2 combines with J gene TRBJ2-3; 8 bases match TRBD1. Germline CDR1 is SNHLY and CDR2 is FYNNEI. The length of the CDR3 is 15 residues. J was trimmed by 3 bases and V by 6 bases; bases with no gene match: 8. CDR3 nucleotide sequence: TGTGCCAGCAGGGAAAGACAGGGGAGGACAGATACGCAGTATTTT. Residues: CASRERQGRTDTQYF.

The chain recombines TRBV5-4 with TRBJ2-3; 8 bases line up with TRBD1. Looked up from germline, CDR1 is SGHNT and CDR2 is YYREEE (reference sequence). V was pared by 1 base and J by 2 bases, with 3 bases of the junction left unmatched. The length of the CDR3 is 15 residues. The CDR3: CASSLRDRITDTQYF. CDR3 nucleotide sequence: TGTGCCAGCAGCTTGCGGGACAGGATCACAGATACGCAGTATTTT.

This chain uses TRBV19 with TRBJ1-1, with unresolved D. CDR3 length equals 12 residues. The germline V gene has CDR1 LNHDA and CDR2 SQIVND (reference sequence). Trimming stripped 3 bases from V and 4 bases from J, with 6 bases between. CDR3 sequence (DNA): TGTGCCAGTAGTATCGGGAGCACTGAAGCTTTCTTT. It is translated as CASSIGSTEAFF. Full variable domain (rest looked up from reference TRBV19 and TRBJ1-1): DGGITQSPKYLFRKEGQNVTLSCEQNLNHDAMYWYRQDPGQGLRLIYYSQIVNDFQKGDIAEGYSVSREKKESFPLTVTSAQKNPTAFYLCASSIGSTEAFFGQGTRLTVV.

The chain uses TRBV27 and TRBJ2-2; D is ambiguous. The CDR3 is 13 residues long. From germline, CDR1 is MNHEY and CDR2 SMNVEV (reference sequence). The germline V and J ends were trimmed by 3 bases and 5 bases, with 7 bases remaining between them. In nucleotides, the CDR3 is TGTGCCAGCAGTTTCGGGCTGACCGGGGAGCTGTTTTTT. Translating it yields CASSFGLTGELFF.